Sequencing of this T cell receptor beta chain was carried out in a study of blood T cell repertoires in COVID-19. Turning to the study itself: Researchers got acute and convalescent COVID-19 samples from the United States, Italy and Spain. PBMCs, B-cell-depleted T cells, or T cells were the source of the cDNA or gDNA that made up the material.

Per the original methods: Amplification from reference gene primers served as the basis for estimated nucleated cell counts. Method: immunoSEQ multiplex PCR; TCRdb's copy keeps in-frame clones and lacks some. V and J calls and clone size come straight from that table; D and trimming were deduced from the DNA. The sample contains some 300,000 clones, about 85% of which appear only once. From germline, CDR1 is SEHNR and CDR2 FQNEAQ (reference sequence). The CDR3 sequence is 12 residues long. Trimming left V 2 bases short and J 13 bases short, with 12 bases between. Sequencing was carried out using peripheral blood. This receptor was identified in a woman aged 50 to 60 with active or convalescent COVID-19. This chain links TRBV7-9 with TRBJ2-4; D possibly corresponds to TRBD2 (5 bases). In DNA, the CDR3 is TGTGCCAGCAGCTTAAGGGAGAGGCCACAGTACTTC. Protein sequence: CASSLRERPQYF.